Shown below are 4 T cell receptor beta chains from a single sample sequenced in a study of pediatric ulcerative colitis (dated by TCRdb to 2018 to 2020). Library construction relied on the immunoSEQ multiplex PCR assay. The table comes from immuneACCESS by way of TCRdb, which keeps in-frame sequences with V and J called. Part of the clones is missing from these tables; in studies checked, under half for an unresolved V gene and the rest for unknown reasons. This sample is represented by over 30,000 clones; around 80% of them were singletons. The top ten constitute approximately 1.1% of the sample. One to two pinch biopsies were taken from the rectum for research during colonoscopy. Sequences were obtained from gut tissue. All receptors come from a boy aged 5-17 years with mild ulcerative colitis.

V and J are TRBV7-9 and TRBJ1-3, with D possibly matching TRBD1 (5 bases). CDR1 and CDR2 (germline): SEHNR, FQNEAQ (reference sequence). Trimming cost V 4 bases and J 0 bases, with 13 bases left between them. The CDR3 has 16 residues. The CDR3 reads CASSSLGASSGNTIYF. The DNA for the CDR3 is TGTGCCAGCAGCTCTCTAGGGGCCTCCTCTGGAAACACCATATATTTT.

The chain combines TRBV7-2 with TRBJ1-3; D is possibly TRBD1 (6 bases). The germline CDR1 and CDR2 sequences are SGHTA and FQGNSA. The CDR3 sequence is 13 residues long. Between the trimmed V and J ends, which lost 5 bases and 3 bases, there was a span of 8 bases. CDR3 residues: CASSPTGGNTIYF. CDR3 nucleotide sequence: TGTGCCAGCAGCCCGACAGGTGGAAACACCATATATTTT.

The chain joins TRBV5-1 to TRBJ2-7; possibly TRBD1 or TRBD2 for D (5 bases each). CDR3 length: 14 residues. CDR1 is SGHRS and CDR2 is YFSETQ in the germline V gene. The V end was cut by 5 bases, the J end by 2 bases, with 14 bases between. The CDR3 reads CASRVAGSPYEQYF. Here the CDR3 DNA reads TGCGCCAGCAGAGTCGCAGGGAGCCCCTACGAGCAGTACTTC.

The CDR3 DNA reads as TGTGCCAGCAGCCCCCGTTTGACAGGGTACAATGAGCAGTTCTTC. Translating gives CASSPRLTGYNEQFF. This chain connects TRBV7-3 to TRBJ2-1; TRBD1 matches 7 bases. V shed 5 bases and J 4 bases; nucleotides not matched to a gene: 8. CDR1 is SGHTA and CDR2 is FQGTGA in the germline V gene. This CDR3 contains 15 residues.